This TCR beta chain was retrieved from a study of blood T cells in healthy people across ages (dated by TCRdb to between 2014 and 2016). Some background on the complete study: In model experiments, template switching captured about one uniquely barcoded TCR beta cDNA molecule for every two T cells. The study measured age-related changes in TCR beta repertoire diversity using deep sequencing normalized with unique cDNA molecular identifiers. Donors of different ages were randomly distributed across sequencing lanes to avoid experimental bias. Using the same blood draw, the study looked at two additional independent replicas of 1 million unique cDNA reads for two donors, one aged 18 to 29 and the other aged 80 or older. Donors were grouped into four age groups: young (average approximately 16 years), middle-aged (around 39), aged (about 59) and long-lived (roughly 80).

Library preparation was by 5' RACE. Sequenced on an Illumina HiSeq 2500. The second PCR ran for about 7 to 11 cycles and used a J-beta primer mix along with a sample-barcoded 5' primer. Each TCR beta cDNA molecule received a unique molecular identifier from a template-switch 5' adaptor carrying 12 random nucleotides. Each sample yielded at least 2.5 million CDR3-containing paired-end reads. All of the RNA was converted into first-strand cDNA using the Mint cDNA synthesis kit, with a TRBC-specific oligonucleotide serving as the primer. All cDNA was treated with uracil-DNA glycosylase and then went through a first 18-cycle PCR with the universal primers M1SS and BC2_uni_R. The original pipeline was this. Normalization of each sample was performed by random selection of 1 million high-quality reads, each carrying a distinct molecular identifier. Reads with shared molecular identifiers were discarded instead of being binned into consensus sequences. MiTCR, run with a Q25 quality threshold and the strictest error-elimination algorithm, handled CDR3 identification, clonotype clustering and error correction. A nonparametric unseen species model with Euler transformation was used to estimate a lower bound on total TCR beta diversity. The public sequencing data were trimmed at Q25 with fastp and processed into clonotypes with MiXCR by TCRdb, which kept only in-frame beta chains. Every distinct CDR3 protein forms one entry, paired with its most common genes and DNA. The V and J calls and clone size are TCRdb's, not the authors'. This sample lists approximately 880,000 distinct CDR3 sequences; approximately 49% were detected once. The ten biggest clones cover around an eighth of the sample.

Trimming removed 0 bases from V and 2 bases from J, leaving 12 bases between the germline ends. The germline V gene specifies MGHRA as CDR1 and YSYEKL as CDR2. The CDR3 starts with the cysteine, ends with the phenylalanine, and has 16 residues. CDR3 DNA is the only sequence kept; it has 48 bases, read in frame from the first base. Paper-wide results and their limitations: Because the CMV infection status of the donors was unknown, age-related changes in expanded clonotypes may potentially have been confounded. The percentage of naive T cells measured by flow cytometry correlated strongly with observed TCR beta diversity. Because profiling used bulk unsorted PBMCs, naive and antigen-experienced compartments could not be compared conclusively. Compared with the aged group, more naive CD4+ T cells, fewer expanded clones and increased TCR diversity were shown by the long-lived group, suggesting age selection. Observed TCR beta diversity per million T cells fell roughly linearly with age, and a significant reduction was already apparent by age roughly 40. Estimates of total diversity based on one million sequenced T cells were considered lower bounds and underestimates.

On this clonotype: No cognate antigen has been identified for it. Qualities for individual bases were not recorded, and no much larger clone is one base off.

The donors were 40 or so Caucasian individuals from Russia, aged roughly 6 to 100 years, who were systemically healthy. Roughly 9 milliliters of peripheral blood were drawn from each donor into EDTA-treated Vacutainer tubes. PBMCs were isolated by Ficoll-Paque density-gradient centrifugation, with at least 6.5 million obtained per sample. Trizol reagent was used to extract total RNA from PBMCs, with at least 5.5 micrograms per sample. For every donor, flow cytometry on a PBMC aliquot measured the percentage of naive CD45RAhigh/CD27high T cells. This chain joins TRBV4-1 to TRBJ2-3; too little of a D gene remains to name it. The sample consisted of blood. This receptor was taken from a man aged 25-45 years in good health. The nucleotides are TGCGCCAGCAGCCAAGATGACGTTAGAATCACAGATACGCAGTATTTT. This gives the protein CASSQDDVRITDTQYF.